This is a list of T cell receptor beta chains from one sample in a study of blood T cell repertoires in COVID-19. Sequenced by immunoSEQ multiplex PCR; TCRdb stores in-frame clones only, minus some. The sample lists about 270,000 clones, around 85% occurring once. Sequences were obtained from PBMCs or T cells enriched from blood (not recorded which). Every receptor here comes from a woman in her fifties or sixties with acute COVID-19. Each CDR3 is given with its conserved first and last residue. The D gene is left open where the match is weak. The size entry is marked missing in some rows and otherwise reads once, few, many or a size class.

TRBV18,NA,TRBD1,TRBJ1-5,CASSPPNRGTNQPQHF,TGTGCCAGCTCACCACCGAACAGGGGTACAAATCAGCCCCAGCATTTT
TRBV1,NA,NA,TRBJ1-5,CTSGGDRNPNQPQHF,TGCACCAGCGGCGGGGACAGAAACCCCAATCAGCCCCAGCATTTT
TRBV19,NA,TRBD1,TRBJ1-2,CASSIWDRSSNYGYTF,TGTGCCAGTAGTATTTGGGACAGGAGTTCTAACTATGGCTACACCTTC
TRBV7-9,once,TRBD1,TRBJ1-1,CASSLDGQGTTEAFF,TGTGCCAGCAGCTTAGACGGACAGGGCACCACTGAAGCTTTCTTT
TRBV6-6,NA,NA,TRBJ2-7,CASSYDSPEQYF,TGTGCCAGCAGTTACGACAGCCCCGAGCAGTACTTC
TRBV19,NA,TRBD2,TRBJ2-1,CASSELSGDYNEQFF,TGTGCCAGTAGCGAGCTTAGCGGGGACTACAATGAGCAGTTCTTC
TRBV5-4,NA,NA,TRBJ2-4,CASSLRGQGGDIQYF,TGTGCCAGCAGCTTGCGAGGTCAGGGTGGGGACATTCAGTACTTC
TRBV15,NA,NA,TRBJ2-7,CATSREHRDYEQYF,TGTGCCACCAGCAGAGAGCACAGGGACTACGAGCAGTACTTC
TRBV20-1,NA,TRBD1,TRBJ2-1,CSASGDRAYNEQFF,TGCAGTGCTAGTGGAGACAGGGCATACAATGAGCAGTTCTTC
TRBV19,NA,NA,TRBJ1-1,CASSPQGSTEAFF,TGTGCCAGTAGCCCCCAGGGCTCCACTGAAGCTTTCTTT
TRBV4-3,few,TRBD1,TRBJ1-1,CASSQVPGGNTEAFF,TGCGCCAGCAGCCAAGTCCCAGGGGGGAACACTGAAGCTTTCTTT
TRBV15,NA,TRBD1,TRBJ2-3,CATSSDVSGTGQTDTQYF,TGTGCCACCAGCAGTGATGTATCCGGGACAGGACAAACAGATACGCAGTATTTT
TRBV5-1,NA,TRBD1,TRBJ1-2,CASSTGTGGRSYTF,TGCGCCAGCAGCACCGGGACAGGGGGCAGGAGCTACACCTTC
TRBV28,NA,TRBD1,TRBJ1-4,CASSLGTGLEKLFF,TGTGCCAGCAGTTTGGGGACAGGGTTGGAAAAACTGTTTTTT
TRBV5-1,once,NA,TRBJ2-3,CASSLERRDLDTQYF,TGCGCCAGCAGCTTGGAGAGGCGAGACCTAGATACGCAGTATTTT
TRBV30,NA,NA,TRBJ2-4,CACSSGPIQYF,TGTGCCTGCTCTAGTGGTCCCATTCAGTACTTC
TRBV3-1/TRBV3-2,NA,NA,TRBJ1-2,CASSQVSGVGYGYTF,TGTGCCAGCAGCCAAGTATCAGGGGTCGGCTATGGCTACACCTTC
TRBV7-9,NA,TRBD1,TRBJ1-2,CASSLGQEGNYGYTF,TGTGCCAGCAGCTTGGGACAGGAGGGGAACTATGGCTACACCTTC
TRBV12-3/TRBV12-4,NA,NA,TRBJ2-7,CASSLRAEQYF,TGTGCCAGCAGTTTGAGGGCAGAGCAGTACTTC
TRBV14,NA,NA,TRBJ1-1,CASSQEGAPNTEAFF,TGTGCCAGCAGCCAAGAGGGGGCCCCGAACACTGAAGCTTTCTTT
TRBV6-5,NA,TRBD1,TRBJ2-3,CATWTGDSTDTQYF,TGTGCCACCTGGACAGGGGACAGCACAGATACGCAGTATTTT
TRBV3-1/TRBV3-2,NA,TRBD1,TRBJ2-1,CASSRLTGQETHEQFF,TGTGCCAGCAGCCGACTAACTGGACAGGAGACCCATGAGCAGTTCTTC
TRBV5-1,NA,TRBD1,TRBJ1-1,CASSAPGTGGRAFF,TGCGCCAGCAGCGCGCCCGGCACAGGGGGCAGAGCTTTCTTT
TRBV11-2,NA,NA,TRBJ2-5,CASSPKIDRYQETQYF,TGTGCCAGCAGCCCGAAAATAGACAGATACCAAGAGACCCAGTACTTC
TRBV30,once,NA,TRBJ1-1,CAWRPSGVSTEAFF,TGTGCCTGGAGGCCCTCCGGGGTCTCCACTGAAGCTTTCTTT
TRBV16,NA,NA,TRBJ1-5,CASSHSGTSNQPQHF,TGTGCCAGCAGCCATTCGGGGACAAGCAATCAGCCCCAGCATTTT
TRBV30,NA,NA,TRBJ2-7,CAWSRPGYGSYEQYF,TGTGCCTGGAGTCGGCCCGGGTATGGCTCCTACGAGCAGTACTTC
TRBV29-1,NA,NA,TRBJ2-7,CSVVIPRLVYEQYF,TGCAGCGTTGTGATTCCGCGACTAGTCTACGAGCAGTACTTC
TRBV10-3,NA,TRBD2,TRBJ2-3,CAIKGGGGDTQYF,TGTGCCATCAAAGGCGGGGGGGGAGATACGCAGTATTTT
TRBV19,NA,NA,TRBJ1-5,CASKKGSGQPQHF,TGTGCCAGTAAGAAGGGGAGCGGGCAGCCCCAGCATTTT
TRBV3-1/TRBV3-2,few,NA,TRBJ1-1,CASSQARNTEAFF,TGTGCCAGCAGCCAAGCCAGGAACACTGAAGCTTTCTTT
TRBV5-1,once,TRBD1,TRBJ1-2,CASRPLFDRDYGYTF,TGCGCCAGCAGGCCCCTATTCGACAGGGACTATGGCTACACCTTC
TRBV27,NA,NA,TRBJ2-3,CASSLSAAGSDTQYF,TGTGCCAGCAGTTTAAGCGCCGCGGGTTCAGATACGCAGTATTTT
TRBV13,few,NA,TRBJ2-1,CASPPPSVSGEQFF,TGTGCCTCACCCCCCCCTAGCGTAAGTGGTGAGCAGTTCTTC
TRBV7-2,once,TRBD1,TRBJ2-7,CASTQQGYSYEQYF,TGTGCCAGCACCCAACAGGGGTATTCCTACGAGCAGTACTTC
TRBV6-4,NA,TRBD2,TRBJ2-1,CASSPQRGVNNEQFF,TGTGCCAGCAGTCCACAGCGGGGGGTTAACAATGAGCAGTTCTTC
TRBV4-2,NA,NA,TRBJ1-6,CASSLYEGNYNSPLHF,TGTGCCAGCAGCCTTTACGAGGGAAACTATAATTCACCCCTCCACTTT
TRBV7-9,NA,TRBD1,TRBJ2-7,CASSFPGQNYEQYF,TGTGCCAGCAGCTTCCCGGGACAGAATTACGAGCAGTACTTC
TRBV18,NA,NA,TRBJ1-4,CASSPGPGELFF,TGTGCCAGCTCACCTGGTCCGGGGGAACTGTTTTTT
TRBV7-9,once,TRBD1,TRBJ2-1,CASSLGQGAYNEQFF,TGTGCCAGCAGCCTGGGCCAGGGGGCCTACAATGAGCAGTTCTTC
TRBV23-1,NA,NA,TRBJ1-1,CASSQSSRGTNTEAFF,TGCGCCAGCAGCCAATCGAGTAGGGGCACGAACACTGAAGCTTTCTTT
TRBV12-5,NA,NA,TRBJ1-6,CASGGGLNNSPLHF,TGTGCTAGTGGGGGGGGTTTGAATAATTCACCCCTCCACTTT
TRBV19,NA,NA,TRBJ2-1,CASSIDLKFPYNEQFF,TGTGCCAGTAGTATAGATCTAAAGTTCCCGTACAATGAGCAGTTCTTC